Listed below are T cell receptor beta chains from one sample, sequenced in a study of response to subunit inactivated influenza vaccine. A single record per CDR3 protein comes from TCRdb applying MiXCR to the RT-PCR reads. This repertoire shows 550,000 to 800,000 distinct CDR3 sequences, more than 11% found once; its top ten account for 6.5% to 8.5%. The specimen was PBMCs from blood, collected around two weeks before vaccination. The receptors originated from a man aged 50-59 years who received an inactivated influenza vaccine. Each CDR3 is given with its conserved first and last residue. A D gene is named only where the DNA matches it firmly. Where a row states a size, it is once, few, many or the class of an expanded clone; other rows omit it.

TRBD1	TRBV7-9	few	TRBJ2-3	TGTGCCAGCAGCCGCAGGACAGGGAACACAGATACGCAGTATTTT	CASSRRTGNTDTQYF
.	TRBV28	few	TRBJ1-2	TGTGCCAGCGGGGGTGACAGGGGCTACACCTTC	CASGGDRGYTF
.	TRBV4-3	few	TRBJ1-6	TGCGCCAGCAGCCAAGATGTAGGGGACGATGGTTCACCCCTCCACTTT	CASSQDVGDDGSPLHF
TRBD1	TRBV28	few	TRBJ2-7	TGTGCCAGCAGCTCAACAGGGGGAATTTACTACGAGCAGTACTTC	CASSSTGGIYYEQYF
TRBD1	TRBV7-9	few	TRBJ2-5	TGTGCCAGCAGCTTATCGACAGGGAGATACGAGACCCAGTACTTC	CASSLSTGRYETQYF
.	TRBV28	many	TRBJ2-3	TGTGCCAGCAGTTTCCCCGGCAGGACAGATACGCAGTATTTT	CASSFPGRTDTQYF
TRBD2	TRBV6-4	many	TRBJ2-5	TGTGCCAGCAGTCCCGGGACTAGGGAGACCCAGTACTTC	CASSPGTRETQYF
TRBD2	TRBV9	few	TRBJ2-3	TGTGCCAGCAGCGCCGGGACTAGCGGCTTTAGCACAGATACGCAGTATTTT	CASSAGTSGFSTDTQYF
.	TRBV20-1	.	TRBJ2-3	TGCAGTGCTAGAGATTGGGAGTGGGATACGCAGTATTTT	CSARDWEWDTQYF
.	TRBV30	few	TRBJ2-2	TGTGCCTGGAGTGTCAGAGGGATCACCGGGGAGCTGTTTTTT	CAWSVRGITGELFF
.	TRBV29-1	few	TRBJ1-1	TGCAGCGGGACCAGGTTGGGGAACACTGAAGCTTTCTTT	CSGTRLGNTEAFF
.	TRBV4-1	.	TRBJ2-7	TGCGCCAGCAGCCAAGATGGGGCAGGTTTCTACGAGCAGTACTTC	CASSQDGAGFYEQYF
TRBD2	TRBV16	few	TRBJ2-1	TGTGCCAGCAGCCAATCTAAATTTAGTCGGACTAGCAGAGGCAATGAGCAGTTCTTC	CASSQSKFSRTSRGNEQFF
TRBD2	TRBV20-1	few	TRBJ2-1	TGCAGTGCTAGGCCGCGGGAGTATCTCGATGAGCAGTTCTTC	CSARPREYLDEQFF
.	TRBV7-6	.	TRBJ2-2	TGTGCCAGCAGCATAACGCGGTCCACCGGGGAGCTGTTTTTT	CASSITRSTGELFF
TRBD1	TRBV10-3	.	TRBJ2-5	TGTGCCATCAGGACAGGGGAGAGAGAGACCCAGTACTTC	CAIRTGERETQYF
.	TRBV24-1	few	TRBJ2-1	TGTGCCACCAGTGATGGGCTCTGGGCGGGGATCCGATACAATGAGCAGTTCTTC	CATSDGLWAGIRYNEQFF
.	TRBV5-1	many	TRBJ2-1	TGCGCCAGCAGCTCGATACAGACCAGCTCCTACAATGAGCAGTTCTTC	CASSSIQTSSYNEQFF
.	TRBV2	.	TRBJ1-1	TGTGCCAGCAGTGTGGAGGGGTCTAGTGAAGCTTTCTTT	CASSVEGSSEAFF
.	TRBV28	.	TRBJ2-1	TGTTCCAGCAGTTTGGGGAGGCTGCCCAATGAGCAGTTCTTC	CSSSLGRLPNEQFF
.	TRBV6-1	.	TRBJ2-5	TGTGCCAGCAGACCCCCGACCAGGGAGACCCAGTACTTC	CASRPPTRETQYF
.	TRBV5-4	.	TRBJ2-1	TGTGCCAGCAGCTCCTCGAGTGACAGCCACAATGAGCAGTTCTTC	CASSSSSDSHNEQFF
TRBD1	TRBV14	.	TRBJ2-7	TGTGCCAGCGGAACCGGGACAGCCATTAGCGAGCAGTACTTC	CASGTGTAISEQYF
TRBD2	TRBV13	few	TRBJ2-3	TGTGCCAGCAGTAATGGACTAGCGGGTAGGATAGATACGCAGTATTTT	CASSNGLAGRIDTQYF
.	TRBV29-1	few	TRBJ2-7	TGCAGCGTTGAAGTGGGGGCCTACGAGCAGTACTTC	CSVEVGAYEQYF
TRBD1	TRBV7-2	.	TRBJ2-3	TGTGCCAGCGGACCGGGACAGCCGACAGATACGCAGTATTTT	CASGPGQPTDTQYF
.	TRBV3-1	.	TRBJ1-5	TGTGCCAGCAGCCGCGGCTTCCCGAATCAGCCCCAGCATTTT	CASSRGFPNQPQHF
TRBD2	TRBV4-2	.	TRBJ2-1	TGTGCCAGCAGCCAAGATGGGACTAGCGGGTCGTTAGGGCAGTTCTTC	CASSQDGTSGSLGQFF
TRBD2	TRBV3-1	few	TRBJ2-3	TGTGCCAGCAGCCAATCAGGACTAGCCCATTTTTCAGATACGCAGTATTTT	CASSQSGLAHFSDTQYF
.	TRBV5-1	.	TRBJ1-5	TGCGCCAGCCCAGGGATAGGGGAATATCAGCCCCAGCATTTT	CASPGIGEYQPQHF
.	TRBV5-1	.	TRBJ2-3	TGCGCCAGCAGCCCAGGATTAGGACAGTATACGCAGTATTTT	CASSPGLGQYTQYF
.	TRBV20-1	few	TRBJ2-7	TGCAGTGCTGAGGACCGAACCCTAACCTACGAGCAGTACTTC	CSAEDRTLTYEQYF
.	TRBV20-1	.	TRBJ2-2	TGCAGTGCTAGAGGGACGGGTTCCACCGGGGAGCTGTTTTTT	CSARGTGSTGELFF
.	TRBV5-1	.	TRBJ1-6	TGCGCCAGCAGCTTGGATCAGGGTACCAATTCACCCCTCCACTTT	CASSLDQGTNSPLHF
.	TRBV5-1	many	TRBJ1-4	TGCGCCAGCAGCTTGAGGCAGGGGACTAATGAAAAACTGTTTTTT	CASSLRQGTNEKLFF
.	TRBV12-3/TRBV12-4	few	TRBJ1-1	TGTGCCAGCAGTTTAATTGACAAGGAAGCTTTCTTT	CASSLIDKEAFF
.	TRBV4-1	.	TRBJ2-7	TGCGCCAGCAGCCAAGATTTGTCGGCGGTCTACGAGCAGTACTTC	CASSQDLSAVYEQYF
.	TRBV2	many	TRBJ1-6	TGTGCCAGCATCCCCACCAGATATAATTCACCCCTCCACTTT	CASIPTRYNSPLHF
.	TRBV10-3	.	TRBJ2-5	TGTGCCATCAGTGGTCAGGGGGGGGAGACCCAGTACTTC	CAISGQGGETQYF
.	TRBV6-2/TRBV6-3	few	TRBJ2-7	TGTGCCAGCAGTTACGGACGGGACTCCGAGCAGTACTTC	CASSYGRDSEQYF
TRBD1	TRBV4-1	few	TRBJ2-3	TGCGCCAGCAGCCAACCGACAGGGTCGAAGTATTTT	CASSQPTGSKYF
TRBD1	TRBV5-1	.	TRBJ1-2	TGCGCCAGCAGCGTAGGAGGACAGGATTATGGCTACACCTTC	CASSVGGQDYGYTF
TRBD2	TRBV5-1	many	TRBJ2-5	TGCGCCAGCAGGGGGACTAGCGAGACCCAGTACTTC	CASRGTSETQYF
.	TRBV2	few	TRBJ2-7	TGTGCCAGCAGTGAACAGACAGTGAGCTCCTACGAGCAGTACTTC	CASSEQTVSSYEQYF
.	TRBV27	.	TRBJ2-3	TGTGCCAGCAGTTTTAGAAGGACGTATACTAGCACAGATACGCAGTATTTT	CASSFRRTYTSTDTQYF
.	TRBV12-3/TRBV12-4	many	TRBJ2-1	TGTGCCAGCAGTGGAACCTTCGGGGGCGCGAAATACAATGAGCAGTTCTTC	CASSGTFGGAKYNEQFF
.	TRBV5-1	few	TRBJ2-7	TGCGCCAGCAGCTTGGGTTCCTCCAGGTTGGACGAGCAGTACTTC	CASSLGSSRLDEQYF
.	TRBV7-2	.	TRBJ2-2	TGTGCCAGCAGCTTAGCTCAACTCACCGGGGAGCTGTTTTTT	CASSLAQLTGELFF
TRBD2	TRBV4-3	.	TRBJ2-2	TGCGCCAGCAGCCCGACTAGCGGGATTACCGGGGAGCTGTTTTTT	CASSPTSGITGELFF
TRBD1	TRBV14	few	TRBJ2-7	TGTGCCAGCAGCCAAGTTCTACAGGGGGCGGATAAAACCTACGAGCAGTACTTC	CASSQVLQGADKTYEQYF
TRBD2	TRBV4-2	few	TRBJ2-7	TGTGCCAGCAGCCAAGGCTCAGCGGGGGCCGGGGACGAGCAGTACTTC	CASSQGSAGAGDEQYF
TRBD1	TRBV11-2	.	TRBJ2-5	TGTGCCAGCAACAAACGACGGACAGGGGGCTGGGAGACCCAGTACTTC	CASNKRRTGGWETQYF